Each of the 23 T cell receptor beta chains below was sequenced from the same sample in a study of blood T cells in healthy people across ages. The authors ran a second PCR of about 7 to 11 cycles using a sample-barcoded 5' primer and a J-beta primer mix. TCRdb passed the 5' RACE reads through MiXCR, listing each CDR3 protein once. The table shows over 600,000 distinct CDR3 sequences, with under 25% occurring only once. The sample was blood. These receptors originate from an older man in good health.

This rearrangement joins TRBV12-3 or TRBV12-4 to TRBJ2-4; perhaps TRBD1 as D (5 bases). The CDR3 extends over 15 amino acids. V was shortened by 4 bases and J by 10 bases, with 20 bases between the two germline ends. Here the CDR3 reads CASSSVARELRIQYF. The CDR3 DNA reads TGTGCCAGCAGTTCCGTCGCCAGGGAATTACGGATTCAGTACTTC.

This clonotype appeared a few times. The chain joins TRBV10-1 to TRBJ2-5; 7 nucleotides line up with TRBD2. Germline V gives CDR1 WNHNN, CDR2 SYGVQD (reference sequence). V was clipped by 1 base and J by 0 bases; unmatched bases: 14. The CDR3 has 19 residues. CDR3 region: CASSEFPGTTNQYQETQYF. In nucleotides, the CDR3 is TGCGCCAGCAGTGAGTTCCCCGGGACTACCAATCAATACCAAGAGACCCAGTACTTC.

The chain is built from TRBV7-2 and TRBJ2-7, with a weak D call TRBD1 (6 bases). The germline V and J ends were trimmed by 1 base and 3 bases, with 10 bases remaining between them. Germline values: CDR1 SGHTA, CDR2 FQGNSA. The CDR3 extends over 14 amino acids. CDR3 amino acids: CASSLVEQGYEQYF. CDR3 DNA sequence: TGTGCCAGCAGCTTAGTGGAACAGGGCTACGAGCAGTACTTC.

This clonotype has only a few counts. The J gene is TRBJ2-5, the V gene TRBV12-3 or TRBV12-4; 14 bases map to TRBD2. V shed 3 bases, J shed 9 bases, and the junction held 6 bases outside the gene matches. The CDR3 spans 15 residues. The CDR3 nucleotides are TGTGCCAGCAGTTTTGGGACTAGCGGGAGTACGTCCCAGTACTTC. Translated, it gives CASSFGTSGSTSQYF.

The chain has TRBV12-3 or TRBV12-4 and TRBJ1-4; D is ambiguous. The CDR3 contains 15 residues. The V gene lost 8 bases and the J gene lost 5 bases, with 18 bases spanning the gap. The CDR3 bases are TGTGCCAGCCGAAGCTCCCTCGCCGGGAATGAAAAACTGTTTTTT. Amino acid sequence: CASRSSLAGNEKLFF.

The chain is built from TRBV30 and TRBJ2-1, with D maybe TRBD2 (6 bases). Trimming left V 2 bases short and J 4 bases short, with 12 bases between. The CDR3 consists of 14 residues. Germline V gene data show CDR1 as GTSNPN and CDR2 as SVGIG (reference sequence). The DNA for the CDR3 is TGTGCCTGGAGTACGGCTAGCGCTTACAATGAGCAGTTCTTC. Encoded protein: CAWSTASAYNEQFF.

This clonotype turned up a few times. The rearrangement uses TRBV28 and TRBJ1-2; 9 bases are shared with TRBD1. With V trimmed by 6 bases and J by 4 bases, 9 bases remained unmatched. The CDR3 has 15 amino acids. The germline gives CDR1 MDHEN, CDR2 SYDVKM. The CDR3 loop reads CASSTSGTGSYGYTF. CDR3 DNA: TGTGCCAGCAGCACCTCCGGGACAGGGAGCTATGGCTACACCTTC.

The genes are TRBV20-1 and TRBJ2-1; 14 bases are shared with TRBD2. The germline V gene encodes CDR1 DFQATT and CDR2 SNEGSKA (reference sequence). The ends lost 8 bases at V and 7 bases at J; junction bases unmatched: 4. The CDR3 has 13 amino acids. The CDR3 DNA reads TGCAGTACTGGACTAGCGGGAGGAAATGAGCAGTTCTTC. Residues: CSTGLAGGNEQFF.

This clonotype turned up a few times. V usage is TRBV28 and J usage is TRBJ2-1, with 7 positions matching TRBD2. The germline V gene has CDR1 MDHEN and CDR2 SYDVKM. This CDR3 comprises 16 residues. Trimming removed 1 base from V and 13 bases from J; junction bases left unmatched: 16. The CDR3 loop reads CASSLFTLRGGSRQFF. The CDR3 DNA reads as TGTGCCAGCAGTTTATTTACCCTGCGGGGAGGGAGTCGACAGTTCTTC.

The CDR3 DNA sequence: TGTGCCAGCAGCGACAGGGGGTCCTCAGATACGCAGTATTTT. This translates into CASSDRGSSDTQYF. This chain joins TRBV5-6 and TRBJ2-3; 9 bases map to TRBD1. J gave up 4 bases and V 4 bases, and 4 bases lay outside the gene matches. CDR1 is SGHDT, CDR2 YYEEEE, per germline. The CDR3 extends over 14 amino acids.

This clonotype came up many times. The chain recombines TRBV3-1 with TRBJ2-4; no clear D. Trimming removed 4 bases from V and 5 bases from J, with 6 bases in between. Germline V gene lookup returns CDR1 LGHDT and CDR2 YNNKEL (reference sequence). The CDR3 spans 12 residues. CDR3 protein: CASSPTQNIQYF. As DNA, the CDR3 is TGTGCCAGCAGCCCAACGCAAAACATTCAGTACTTC.

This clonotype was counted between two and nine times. The CDR3 is CASSHGTKNTGELFF. In DNA, the CDR3 is TGTGCCAGCAGCCACGGGACTAAGAACACCGGGGAGCTGTTTTTT. V usage is TRBV3-1 and J usage is TRBJ2-2; TRBD2 matches at 7 bases. The CDR3 is 15 residues long. Germline V gives CDR1 LGHDT, CDR2 YNNKEL (reference sequence). The trim removed 3 bases at V and 1 base at J, leaving 2 bases unmatched.

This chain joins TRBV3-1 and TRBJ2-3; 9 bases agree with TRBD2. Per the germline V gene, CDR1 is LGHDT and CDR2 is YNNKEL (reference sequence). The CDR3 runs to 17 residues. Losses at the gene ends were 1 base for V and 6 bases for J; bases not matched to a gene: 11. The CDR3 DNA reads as TGTGCCAGCAGCCAAGGGATCGCGGGAGGGCCGTTTGATACGCAGTATTTT. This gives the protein CASSQGIAGGPFDTQYF.

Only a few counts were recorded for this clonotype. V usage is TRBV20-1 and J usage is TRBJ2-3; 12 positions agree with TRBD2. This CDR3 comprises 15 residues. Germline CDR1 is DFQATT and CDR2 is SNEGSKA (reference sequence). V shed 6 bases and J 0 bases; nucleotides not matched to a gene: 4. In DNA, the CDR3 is TGCAGTGCCCTCGGGACTAGCGGGAGCACAGATACGCAGTATTTT. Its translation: CSALGTSGSTDTQYF.

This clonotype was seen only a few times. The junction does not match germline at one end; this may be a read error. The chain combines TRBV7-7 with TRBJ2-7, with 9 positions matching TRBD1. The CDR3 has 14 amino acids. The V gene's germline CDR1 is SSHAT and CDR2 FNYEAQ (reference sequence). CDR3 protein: CASSEGQGGYEQYF. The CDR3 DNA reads TGTGCTAGCAGCGAGGGACAGGGAGGCTACGAGCAGTACTTC. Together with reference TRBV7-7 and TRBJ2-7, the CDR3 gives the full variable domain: GAGVSQSPRYKVTKRGQDVTLRCDPISSHATLYWYQQALGQGPEFLTYFNYEAQPDKSGLPSDRFSAERPEGSISTLTIQRTEQRDSAMYRCASSEGQGGYEQYFGPGTRLTVT.

The CDR3 reads CASSPFWLGSTDTQYF. The CDR3 nucleotides are TGTGCCAGCAGCCCCTTTTGGCTAGGAAGCACAGATACGCAGTATTTT. The chain uses TRBV7-9 and TRBJ2-3; D gene ambiguous. Germline lookup yields CDR1 SEHNR and CDR2 FQNEAQ (reference sequence). This CDR3 comprises 16 residues. Trimming removed 5 bases from V and 0 bases from J, with 15 bases in between.

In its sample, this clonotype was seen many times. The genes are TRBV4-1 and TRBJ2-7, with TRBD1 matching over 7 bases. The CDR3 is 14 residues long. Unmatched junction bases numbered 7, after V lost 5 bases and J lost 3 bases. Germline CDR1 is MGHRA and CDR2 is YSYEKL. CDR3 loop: CASSKPTGIYEQYF. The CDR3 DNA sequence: TGCGCCAGCAGCAAACCGACAGGGATCTACGAGCAGTACTTC.

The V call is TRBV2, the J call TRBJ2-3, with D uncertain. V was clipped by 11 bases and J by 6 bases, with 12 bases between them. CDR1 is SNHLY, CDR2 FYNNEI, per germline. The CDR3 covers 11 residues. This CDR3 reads CACTQRDTQYF. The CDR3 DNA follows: TGTGCCTGCACCCAGCGCGATACGCAGTATTTT.

CDR3 in DNA: TGTGCCAGCAGTGCTAGCGGGAGCTACGAGCAGTACTTC. The encoded protein is CASSASGSYEQYF. V and J are TRBV2 and TRBJ2-7, with 10 bases matching TRBD2. The CDR3 runs to 13 residues. Germline CDR1 and CDR2: SNHLY and FYNNEI. V shed 4 bases and J 3 bases; nucleotides not matched to a gene: 0. The full variable domain, rest sourced from reference TRBV2 and TRBJ2-7, is EPEVTQTPSHQVTQMGQEVILRCVPISNHLYFYWYRQILGQKVEFLVSFYNNEISEKSEIFDDQFSVERPDGSNFTLKIRSTKLEDSAMYFCASSASGSYEQYFGPGTRLTVT.

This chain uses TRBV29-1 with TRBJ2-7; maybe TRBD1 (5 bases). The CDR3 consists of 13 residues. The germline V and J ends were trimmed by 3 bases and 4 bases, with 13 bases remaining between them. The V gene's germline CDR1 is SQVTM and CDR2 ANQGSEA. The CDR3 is CSVEAARGYEQYF. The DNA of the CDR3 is TGCAGCGTTGAGGCAGCAAGGGGTTACGAGCAGTACTTC.

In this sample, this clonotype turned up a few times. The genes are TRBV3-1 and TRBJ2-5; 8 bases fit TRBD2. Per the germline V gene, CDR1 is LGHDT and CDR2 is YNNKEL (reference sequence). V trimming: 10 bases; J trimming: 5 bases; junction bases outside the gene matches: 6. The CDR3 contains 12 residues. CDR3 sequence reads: CATLAGRETQYF. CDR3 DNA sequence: TGTGCCACTTTAGCGGGAAGGGAGACCCAGTACTTC.

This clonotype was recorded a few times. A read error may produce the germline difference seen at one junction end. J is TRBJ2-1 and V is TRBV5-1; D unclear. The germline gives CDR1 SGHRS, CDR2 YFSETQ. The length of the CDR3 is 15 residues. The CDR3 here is CASSLGMSSYNGQFF. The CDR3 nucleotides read TGCGCCAGCAGCTTGGGCATGAGCTCCTACAATGGGCAGTTCTTC.

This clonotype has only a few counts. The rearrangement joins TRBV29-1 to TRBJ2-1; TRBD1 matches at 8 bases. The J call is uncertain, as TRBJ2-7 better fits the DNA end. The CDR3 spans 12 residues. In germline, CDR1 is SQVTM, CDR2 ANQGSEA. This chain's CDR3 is CSVSTGAYEQYF. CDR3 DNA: TGCAGCGTCTCGACAGGGGCCTACGAGCAGTACTTC.